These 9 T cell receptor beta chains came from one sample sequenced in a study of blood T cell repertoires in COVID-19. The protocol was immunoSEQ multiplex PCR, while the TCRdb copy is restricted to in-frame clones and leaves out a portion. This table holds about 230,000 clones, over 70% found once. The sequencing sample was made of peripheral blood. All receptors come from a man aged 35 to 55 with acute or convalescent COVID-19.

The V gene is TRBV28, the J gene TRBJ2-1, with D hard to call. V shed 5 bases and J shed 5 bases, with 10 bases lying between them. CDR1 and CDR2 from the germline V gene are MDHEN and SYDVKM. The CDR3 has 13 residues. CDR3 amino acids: CASSLRQDNEQFF. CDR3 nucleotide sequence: TGTGCCAGCAGTCTCAGACAAGACAATGAGCAGTTCTTC.

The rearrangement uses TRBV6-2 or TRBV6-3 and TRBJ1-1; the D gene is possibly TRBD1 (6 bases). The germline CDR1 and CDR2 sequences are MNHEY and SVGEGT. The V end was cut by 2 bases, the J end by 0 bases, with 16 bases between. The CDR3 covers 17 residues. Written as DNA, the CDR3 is TGTGCCAGCAGTTACCAAACAGGGCTCGGCATGAACACTGAAGCTTTCTTT. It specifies CASSYQTGLGMNTEAFF.

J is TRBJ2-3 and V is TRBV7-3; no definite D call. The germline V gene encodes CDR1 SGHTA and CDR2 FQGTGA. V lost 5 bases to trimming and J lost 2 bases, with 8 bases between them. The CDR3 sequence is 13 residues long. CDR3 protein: CASSTGTTDTQYF. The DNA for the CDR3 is TGTGCCAGCAGCACTGGTACCACAGATACGCAGTATTTT.

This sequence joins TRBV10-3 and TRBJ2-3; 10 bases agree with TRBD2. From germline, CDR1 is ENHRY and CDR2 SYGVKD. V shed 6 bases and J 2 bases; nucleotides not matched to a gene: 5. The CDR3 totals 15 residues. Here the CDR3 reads CAIRGTSEYTDTQYF. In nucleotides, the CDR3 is TGTGCCATCAGGGGGACTAGCGAGTACACAGATACGCAGTATTTT.

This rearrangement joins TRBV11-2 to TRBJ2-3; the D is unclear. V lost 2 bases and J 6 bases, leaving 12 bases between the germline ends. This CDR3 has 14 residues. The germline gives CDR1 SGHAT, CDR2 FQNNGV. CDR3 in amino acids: CASSLPSSRDTQYF. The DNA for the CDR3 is TGTGCCAGCAGCTTACCCTCGAGCAGGGATACGCAGTATTTT. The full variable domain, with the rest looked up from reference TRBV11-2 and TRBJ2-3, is EAGVAQSPRYKIIEKRQSVAFWCNPISGHATLYWYQQILGQGPKLLIQFQNNGVVDDSQLPKDRFSAERLKGVDSTLKIQPAKLEDSAVYLCASSLPSSRDTQYFGPGTRLTVL.

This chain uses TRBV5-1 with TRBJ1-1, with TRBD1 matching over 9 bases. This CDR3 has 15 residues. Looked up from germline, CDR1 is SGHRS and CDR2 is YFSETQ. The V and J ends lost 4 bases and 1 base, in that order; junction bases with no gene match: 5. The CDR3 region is CASSRWTGENTEAFF. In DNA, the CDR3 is TGCGCCAGCAGCCGTTGGACAGGGGAGAACACTGAAGCTTTCTTT.

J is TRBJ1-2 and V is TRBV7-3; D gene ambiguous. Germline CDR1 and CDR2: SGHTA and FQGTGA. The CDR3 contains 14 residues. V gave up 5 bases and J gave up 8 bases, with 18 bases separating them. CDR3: CASSAVPGYQGYTF. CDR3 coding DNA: TGTGCCAGCAGCGCTGTCCCGGGGTATCAGGGCTACACCTTC.

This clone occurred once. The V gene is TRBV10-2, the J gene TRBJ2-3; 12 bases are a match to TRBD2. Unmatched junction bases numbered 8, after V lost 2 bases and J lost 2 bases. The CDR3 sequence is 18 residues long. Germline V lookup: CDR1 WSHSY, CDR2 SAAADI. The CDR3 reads CASSEPPSGRGFTDTQYF. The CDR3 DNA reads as TGCGCCAGCAGTGAGCCGCCTAGCGGGAGGGGATTCACAGATACGCAGTATTTT.

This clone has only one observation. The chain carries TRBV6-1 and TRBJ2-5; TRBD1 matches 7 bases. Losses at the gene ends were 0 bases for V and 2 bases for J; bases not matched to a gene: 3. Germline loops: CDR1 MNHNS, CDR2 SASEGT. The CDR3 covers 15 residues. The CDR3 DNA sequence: TGTGCCAGCAGTGAAGCAGGGGACAGACAAGAGACCCAGTACTTC. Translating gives CASSEAGDRQETQYF.